The entry below describes one TCR beta chain. Its antigen is currently unknown. The germline gives CDR1 LGHDT, CDR2 YNNKEL (reference sequence). Trimming stripped 6 bases from V and 2 bases from J, with 22 bases between. The CDR3 is 18 amino acids. The source of the PBMCs was approximately 9.5 ml of fresh peripheral blood. This record belongs to a study of Graves' ophthalmopathy and Graves' hyperthyroidism. Study results and caveats: Among expanded thyroid clonotypes above 0.001 frequency, most also occurred in blood.

Amplifying from RNA transcripts, the study obtained TCR beta CDR3 regions. Second-round multiplex PCR came after a first-round RT-PCR that employed HTBI primers. TCRdb analysed the multiplex PCR reads with MiXCR anew, one entry per CDR3 protein. The table records roughly 500,000 distinct CDR3 sequences, about 15% of them present only once. The rearrangement links TRBV3-1 to TRBJ2-2; perhaps TRBD2 as D (6 bases). Sequencing was done on a sample of blood. The sequence came from a woman aged 25 to 39 with Graves' ophthalmopathy. This CDR3 is CASSPIRKRTTNTGELFF. The CDR3 nucleotides are TGTGCCAGCAGTCCCATTCGGAAGAGGACTACCAACACCGGGGAGCTGTTTTTT.